The rows below give T cell receptor beta chains drawn from one sample of a study of stem cell transplantation in POMP-related autoinflammatory disease. Produced via immunoSEQ multiplex PCR; TCRdb's table is partial and in-frame only. The sample includes some 31,000 clones, 88% of them seen just once. Here the sequenced sample was CD4+ T cells from PBMCs, taken before stem cell transplantation. Receptors originate from a human donor with POMP-related autoinflammation and immune dysregulation (PRAID). Both conserved end residues are part of each CDR3. The D gene is left open where the match is weak. A row's size may be missing; if present it is once, few, many or a size class.

clone size	V gene	J gene	D gene	CDR3 protein	CDR3 DNA
NA	TRBV11-2	TRBJ1-1	NA	CASSSRNMNTEAFF	TGTGCCAGCAGCTCGCGCAACATGAACACTGAAGCTTTCTTT
NA	TRBV5-1	TRBJ2-3	TRBD2	CASSLRGDPTDTQYF	TGCGCCAGCAGCTTGCGGGGGGATCCCACAGATACGCAGTATTTT
NA	TRBV19	TRBJ1-4	NA	CASRGVLNEKLFF	TGTGCCAGTAGGGGAGTGTTGAATGAAAAACTGTTTTTT
once	TRBV14	TRBJ2-1	NA	CASSPRGAPYNEQFF	TGTGCCAGCAGCCCCAGGGGGGCCCCCTACAATGAGCAGTTCTTC
NA	TRBV7-2	TRBJ1-2	TRBD1	CASSSRDRGIYGYTF	TGTGCCAGCAGCTCCCGGGACAGGGGGATCTATGGCTACACCTTC
NA	TRBV28	TRBJ2-7	TRBD2	CASSGAGTIGEQYF	TGTGCCAGCAGCGGGGCCGGGACTATCGGCGAGCAGTACTTC
NA	TRBV7-6	TRBJ1-5	NA	CASSLAVQPQHF	TGTGCCAGCAGCTTAGCGGTCCAGCCCCAGCATTTT
NA	TRBV18	TRBJ2-3	TRBD1	CASSRGQASTDTQYF	TGTGCCAGCTCACGTGGACAGGCGAGCACAGATACGCAGTATTTT
NA	TRBV20-1	TRBJ2-7	NA	CSAGTYEQYF	TGCAGTGCTGGGACCTACGAGCAGTACTTC
NA	TRBV5-6	TRBJ2-5	TRBD2	CASSLRRTSGGAETQYF	TGTGCCAGCAGCTTACGACGCACTAGCGGGGGGGCAGAGACCCAGTACTTC
NA	TRBV5-1	TRBJ1-4	NA	CASSLVRGASNEKLFF	TGCGCCAGCAGCTTAGTAAGGGGGGCGTCTAATGAAAAACTGTTTTTT
once	TRBV11-1	TRBJ1-4	NA	CASSLYGSGNNEKLFF	TGTGCCAGCAGCTTATACGGGTCTGGAAATAATGAAAAACTGTTTTTT
NA	TRBV6-5	TRBJ1-6	NA	CASSYSAGPDSPLHF	TGTGCCAGCAGTTACTCGGCAGGTCCGGATTCACCCCTCCACTTT
once	TRBV5-1	TRBJ2-3	TRBD1	CASSARTGGADTQYF	TGCGCCAGCAGCGCACGGACAGGGGGCGCAGATACGCAGTATTTT
NA	TRBV5-5	TRBJ2-1	NA	CASSWADNEQFF	TGTGCCAGCAGCTGGGCGGACAATGAGCAGTTCTTC
NA	TRBV18	TRBJ2-1	NA	CASSPPSYNEQFF	TGTGCCAGCTCACCACCTAGCTACAATGAGCAGTTCTTC
NA	TRBV2	TRBJ2-5	TRBD1	CASSKDRGQETQYF	TGTGCCAGCAGTAAGGACAGGGGGCAAGAGACCCAGTACTTC
once	TRBV6-1	TRBJ1-2	NA	CASLLAELYGYTF	TGTGCCAGCCTTTTGGCGGAGCTTTATGGCTACACCTTC
NA	TRBV4-2	TRBJ2-7	NA	CASSQDGAGPRYEQYF	TGTGCCAGCAGCCAAGATGGGGCAGGGCCCAGGTACGAGCAGTACTTC
NA	TRBV15	TRBJ2-2	TRBD2	CATSRRSASGSGLVTGELFF	TGTGCCACCAGCCGACGTTCGGCTAGCGGGAGTGGTCTGGTCACCGGGGAGCTGTTTTTT
NA	TRBV19	TRBJ2-1	TRBD2	CASSFRTSGRVGEQFF	TGTGCCAGTAGTTTCCGGACTAGCGGGAGGGTGGGTGAGCAGTTCTTC
NA	TRBV18	TRBJ2-1	TRBD1	CASSPSPDRVENEQFF	TGTGCCAGCTCACCATCCCCGGACAGGGTAGAAAATGAGCAGTTCTTC
NA	TRBV6-1	TRBJ2-2	NA	CASSGGVNTGELFF	TGTGCCAGCAGTGGCGGGGTGAACACCGGGGAGCTGTTTTTT
NA	TRBV19	TRBJ1-5	NA	CASSIWGGINQPQHF	TGTGCCAGTAGTATTTGGGGGGGAATCAATCAGCCCCAGCATTTT
NA	TRBV5-6	TRBJ2-1	NA	CASSLRTNSYNEQFF	TGTGCCAGCAGCTTGAGGACTAACTCCTACAATGAGCAGTTCTTC
NA	TRBV5-1	TRBJ2-3	TRBD2	CASSLALAGHTDTQYF	TGCGCCAGCAGCTTGGCCCTAGCGGGGCACACAGATACGCAGTATTTT
NA	TRBV4-1	TRBJ1-2	TRBD1	CASSNRGPYGYTF	TGCGCCAGCAGCAACAGGGGGCCCTATGGCTACACCTTC
NA	TRBV5-6	TRBJ1-2	TRBD1	CASSLYRGIDGYTF	TGTGCCAGCAGCTTGTACAGGGGGATAGATGGCTACACCTTC
NA	TRBV19	TRBJ1-2	NA	CASSIEGLPPPNYGYTF	TGTGCCAGTAGTATAGAGGGGCTACCGCCTCCTAACTATGGCTACACCTTC
NA	TRBV5-4	TRBJ2-5	NA	CASSAGGSGETQYF	TGTGCCAGCAGCGCGGGTGGGTCCGGGGAGACCCAGTACTTC
NA	TRBV18	TRBJ1-1	NA	CASSPSRGRNTEAFF	TGTGCCAGCTCACCATCTCGGGGCCGGAACACTGAAGCTTTCTTT
once	TRBV5-6	TRBJ2-7	TRBD1	CASSLVQGAYEQYF	TGTGCCAGCAGCTTGGTCCAGGGGGCCTACGAGCAGTACTTC
NA	TRBV5-4	TRBJ1-6	TRBD1	CASSLVAGGVDSPLHF	TGTGCCAGCAGCTTGGTGGCAGGGGGGGTGGACTCACCCCTCCACTTT
few	TRBV19	TRBJ1-2	NA	CASSIGTEKSGYTF	TGTGCCAGTAGTATAGGGACAGAAAAGAGTGGCTACACCTTC
NA	TRBV7-3	TRBJ1-2	TRBD1	CASRRTGRGYGYTF	TGCGCCAGCAGGCGGACAGGGCGCGGGTATGGCTACACCTTC
NA	TRBV5-1	TRBJ1-1	NA	CASSLGPYRVDTEAFF	TGCGCCAGCAGCTTGGGTCCTTACAGGGTGGACACTGAAGCTTTCTTT
NA	TRBV19	TRBJ2-7	TRBD2	CASSNPGTSGYEQYF	TGTGCCAGTAGTAACCCCGGGACTAGCGGTTACGAGCAGTACTTC
NA	TRBV19	TRBJ1-3	TRBD1	CASSLDRGQGNTIYF	TGTGCCAGTAGTCTCGACAGGGGGCAGGGAAACACCATATATTTT
once	TRBV2	TRBJ2-7	NA	CASSESGGPSFQYF	TGTGCCAGCAGTGAAAGTGGGGGGCCATCATTCCAGTACTTC
NA	TRBV30	TRBJ1-1	NA	CAWSNRGTEAFF	TGTGCCTGGAGTAACAGAGGCACTGAAGCTTTCTTT
NA	TRBV7-8	TRBJ2-2	NA	CASSPYEVRNTGELFF	TGTGCCAGCAGCCCATACGAGGTTAGAAACACCGGGGAGCTGTTTTTT
NA	TRBV4-1	TRBJ2-1	NA	CASSDRLISANEQFF	TGCGCCAGCAGCGATAGATTGATCAGTGCTAATGAGCAGTTCTTC
NA	TRBV10-2	TRBJ1-1	NA	CASSESSRRGNTEAFF	TGCGCCAGCAGTGAGAGTTCTCGGAGGGGGAACACTGAAGCTTTCTTT
medium-sized	TRBV2	TRBJ2-7	TRBD1	CASSGTGAYEQYF	TGTGCCAGCAGTGGGACAGGGGCCTACGAGCAGTACTTC
NA	TRBV7-9	TRBJ1-2	TRBD1	CASSSGQGALRDYGYTF	TGTGCCAGCAGCTCAGGACAGGGAGCCCTTCGGGACTATGGCTACACCTTC
NA	TRBV6-5	TRBJ1-4	NA	CASTQGRLEKLFF	TGTGCCAGCACCCAAGGGCGGCTTGAAAAACTGTTTTTT
NA	TRBV5-1	TRBJ2-3	NA	CASSFAWEDTQYF	TGCGCCAGCAGCTTCGCGTGGGAAGATACGCAGTATTTT